Following are 9 T cell receptor beta chains from one sample sequenced in a study of blood T cell repertoires in COVID-19. Sequencing used immunoSEQ multiplex PCR; TCRdb keeps in-frame clones, though not all of them. The table includes over 150,000 clones, 90% to 95% detected once. Sequenced input: peripheral blood. The receptors here all came from a man aged 30-40 years with COVID-19, enrolled during active disease.

The rearrangement links TRBV9 to TRBJ2-7, with D unclear. Trimming stripped 0 bases from V and 2 bases from J, with 15 bases between. This CDR3 has 16 residues. The germline V gene encodes CDR1 SGDLS and CDR2 YYNGEE. CDR3: CASSVGYSRLAYEQYF. DNA of the CDR3: TGTGCCAGCAGCGTAGGGTACAGCAGATTAGCCTACGAGCAGTACTTC.

The chain combines TRBV6-5 with TRBJ2-7; D possibly corresponds to TRBD2 (6 bases). V was clipped by 11 bases and J by 2 bases, with 10 bases between them. CDR1 MNHEY and CDR2 SVGAGI come from the germline V gene. This CDR3 region has 11 residues. The CDR3 sequence: CAAGIAYEQYF. CDR3 bases: TGTGCCGCGGGGATCGCCTACGAGCAGTACTTC.

This clone was detected only a few times. Here the CDR3 reads CASSRCGRGAHQPQHF. The CDR3 DNA reads TGTGCCAGCAGCCGCTGCGGCAGGGGGGCCCATCAGCCCCAGCATTTT. The gene calls are TRBV3-1 (or the pseudogene TRBV3-2) and TRBJ1-5; 7 nucleotides match TRBD1. Trimming took 4 bases from V and 5 from J; bases not matched to a gene: 11. CDR1 is LGHDT and CDR2 is YNNKEL in the germline V gene (reference sequence). The CDR3 covers 16 residues.

The chain has TRBV30 and TRBJ1-5, with TRBD1 matching 7 bases. V shed 3 bases and J 7 bases; nucleotides not matched to a gene: 6. The CDR3 spans 13 residues. CDR1 is GTSNPN, CDR2 SVGIG, per germline (reference sequence). The CDR3 DNA reads as TGTGCCTGGAGCGCAGACAGGGACCAGCCCCAGCATTTT. Protein: CAWSADRDQPQHF.

The rearrangement uses TRBV7-9 and TRBJ1-4, with a tentative D call TRBD1 (5 bases). This CDR3 has 16 amino acids. From germline, CDR1 is SEHNR and CDR2 FQNEAQ (reference sequence). Between the trimmed V and J ends, which lost 5 bases and 3 bases, there was a span of 16 bases. CDR3 nucleotides: TGTGCCAGCAGCCACCCAACCTCGACAGCTAATGAAAAACTGTTTTTT. Amino acids: CASSHPTSTANEKLFF.

This clone was counted once. The chain employs TRBV9 and TRBJ1-3; D remains unclear. Germline CDR1 SGDLS, CDR2 YYNGEE. The CDR3 length is 19 residues. V lost 0 bases, J lost 0 bases, and 19 bases lay in between. The CDR3: CASSVDRSGADLSGNTIYF. In nucleotides, the CDR3 is TGTGCCAGCAGCGTAGATCGGTCGGGAGCGGACCTCTCTGGAAACACCATATATTTT.

This clone has a single count. The genes are TRBV7-6 and TRBJ2-6; D is unclear. The V gene's germline CDR1 is SGHVS and CDR2 FNYEAQ. This CDR3 has 14 amino acids. V was shortened by 5 bases and J by 2 bases, with 7 bases between the two germline ends. CDR3 in DNA: TGTGCCAGCAGCGCACAAACTGGGGCCAACGTCCTGACTTTC. Amino acid sequence: CASSAQTGANVLTF. Full variable domain (rest looked up from reference TRBV7-6 and TRBJ2-6): GAGVSQSPRYKVTKRGQDVALRCDPISGHVSLYWYRQALGQGPEFLTYFNYEAQQDKSGLPNDRFSAERPEGSISTLTIQRTEQRDSAMYRCASSAQTGANVLTFGAGSRLTVL.

To note about this clone: The junction and the germline gene differ at one end; a read error may be behind it. The CDR3 loop is CAISRDRAEEAQYF. The CDR3 DNA reads as TGTGCCATCAGCAGGGACAGGGCGGAAGAGGCCCAGTACTTC. The chain uses TRBV10-3 and TRBJ2-5; 9 bases are shared with TRBD1. Per the germline V gene, CDR1 is ENHRY and CDR2 is SYGVKD. The CDR3 totals 14 residues.

J is TRBJ1-3 and V is TRBV10-3, with D possibly TRBD1 on 5 matching bases. The CDR3 is 14 amino acids. Per germline, CDR1 ENHRY and CDR2 SYGVKD. V was trimmed by 10 bases and J by 0 bases, leaving 13 bases between them. The CDR3 DNA follows: TGTGCCACCCTAGACAGTCGCTCTGGAAACACCATATATTTT. This sequence encodes CATLDSRSGNTIYF.